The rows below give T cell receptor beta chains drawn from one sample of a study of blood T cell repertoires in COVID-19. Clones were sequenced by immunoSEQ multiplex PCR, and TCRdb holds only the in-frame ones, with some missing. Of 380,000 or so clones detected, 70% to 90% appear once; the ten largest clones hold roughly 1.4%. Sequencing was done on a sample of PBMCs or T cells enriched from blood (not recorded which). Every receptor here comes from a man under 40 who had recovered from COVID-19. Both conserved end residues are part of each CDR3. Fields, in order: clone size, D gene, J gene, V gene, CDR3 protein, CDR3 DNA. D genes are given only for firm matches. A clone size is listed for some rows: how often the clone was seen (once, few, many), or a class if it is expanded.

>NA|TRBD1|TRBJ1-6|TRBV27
CASRQGTGFGSPLHF
TGTGCCAGCAGGCAAGGGACAGGCTTTGGTTCACCCCTCCACTTT
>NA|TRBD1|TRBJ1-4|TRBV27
CASSSSIPAGQGTNEKLFF
TGTGCCAGCAGTTCCTCTATTCCAGCGGGACAGGGAACTAATGAAAAACTGTTTTTT
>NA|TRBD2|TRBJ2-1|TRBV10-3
CAISASGGAYNEQFF
TGTGCCATCAGTGCTAGCGGGGGGGCCTACAATGAGCAGTTCTTC
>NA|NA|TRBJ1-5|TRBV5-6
CASSQTPGTRGQPQHF
TGTGCCAGCAGCCAGACACCGGGAACCCGGGGTCAGCCCCAGCATTTT
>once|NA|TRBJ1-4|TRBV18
CASSPPGQSGKLFF
TGTGCCAGCTCACCACCAGGACAGAGCGGAAAACTGTTTTTT
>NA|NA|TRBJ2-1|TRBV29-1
CSVVTGIYNEQFF
TGCAGCGTGGTGACAGGAATTTACAATGAGCAGTTCTTC
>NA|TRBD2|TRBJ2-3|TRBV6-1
CASSEAFSGTSGNTQYF
TGTGCCAGCAGTGAAGCGTTCTCGGGGACTAGCGGGAATACGCAGTATTTT
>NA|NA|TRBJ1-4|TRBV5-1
CASSPGRGSTNEKLFF
TGCGCCAGCAGCCCGGGGCGGGGGTCAACTAATGAAAAACTGTTTTTT
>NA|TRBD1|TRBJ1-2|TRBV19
CASRSGTGYGYTF
TGTGCCAGTAGATCCGGGACAGGCTATGGCTACACCTTC
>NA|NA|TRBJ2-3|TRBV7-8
CASSPPRVDTQYF
TGTGCCAGCAGCCCCCCCAGGGTCGATACGCAGTATTTT
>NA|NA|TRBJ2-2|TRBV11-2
CASSSRQFYTGELFF
TGTGCCAGCAGCTCCCGACAGTTTTACACCGGGGAGCTGTTTTTT
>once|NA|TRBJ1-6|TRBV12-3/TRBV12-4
CASSRLNSPLHF
TGTGCCAGCAGTCGTCTTAATTCACCCCTCCACTTT
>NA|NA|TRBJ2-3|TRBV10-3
CAISEMGGGRDTQYF
TGTGCCATCAGTGAGATGGGGGGGGGCCGGGATACGCAGTATTTT
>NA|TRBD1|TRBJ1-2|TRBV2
CASTTGASTYTF
TGTGCCAGCACCACAGGGGCGAGTACCTACACCTTC
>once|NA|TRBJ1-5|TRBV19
CASSISPTRGRGTNQPQHF
TGTGCCAGTAGTATATCCCCTACCCGGGGGAGGGGAACCAATCAGCCCCAGCATTTT
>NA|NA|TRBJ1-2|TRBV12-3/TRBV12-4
CASTAGRYGYTF
TGTGCCAGCACCGCAGGGCGTTATGGCTACACCTTC
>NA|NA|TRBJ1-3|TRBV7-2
CASSPRDYSGNTIYF
TGTGCCAGCAGCCCTCGCGATTACTCTGGAAACACCATATATTTT
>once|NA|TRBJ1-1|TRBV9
CASTPSSAGLNTEAFF
TGTGCCAGCACCCCTTCTTCTGCGGGACTGAACACTGAAGCTTTCTTT
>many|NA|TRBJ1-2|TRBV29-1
CSVTIGGANGYTF
TGCAGCGTTACCATTGGAGGGGCTAATGGCTACACCTTC
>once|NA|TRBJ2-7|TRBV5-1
CASSPWRLIEYEQYF
TGCGCCAGCAGCCCTTGGAGGCTTATCGAATACGAGCAGTACTTC
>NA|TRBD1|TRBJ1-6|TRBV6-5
CASRRQGVDNSPLHF
TGTGCCAGCAGAAGACAGGGGGTTGATAATTCACCCCTCCACTTT
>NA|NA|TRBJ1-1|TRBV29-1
CSVGFWGESTEAFF
TGCAGCGTTGGATTCTGGGGAGAGTCCACTGAAGCTTTCTTT
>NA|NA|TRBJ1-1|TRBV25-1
CASSETGRNTEAFF
TGTGCCAGCAGTGAAACAGGGAGGAACACTGAAGCTTTCTTT
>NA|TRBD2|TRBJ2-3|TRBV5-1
CASSSILSGGPDTQYF
TGCGCCAGCAGCTCCATTCTAAGCGGGGGGCCGGATACGCAGTATTTT
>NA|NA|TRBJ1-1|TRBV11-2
CASSLMSDTEAFF
TGTGCCAGCAGCTTAATGTCAGACACTGAAGCTTTCTTT
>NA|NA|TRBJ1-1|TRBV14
CASSQQGPTEAFF
TGTGCCAGCAGCCAACAGGGTCCCACTGAAGCTTTCTTT
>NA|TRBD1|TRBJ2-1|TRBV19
CASSILQGAYNEQFF
TGTGCCAGTAGTATTTTGCAGGGGGCCTACAATGAGCAGTTCTTC
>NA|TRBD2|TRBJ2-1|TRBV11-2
CASSAIAGGRGYEQFF
TGTGCCAGCAGCGCCATAGCGGGGGGCCGGGGCTATGAGCAGTTCTTC
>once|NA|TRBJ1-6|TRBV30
CAWSEHYNSPLHF
TGTGCCTGGAGTGAACACTATAATTCACCCCTCCACTTT
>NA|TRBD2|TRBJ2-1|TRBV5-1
CASSQGTSGVDEQFF
TGCGCCAGCAGCCAAGGGACTAGCGGGGTGGATGAGCAGTTCTTC
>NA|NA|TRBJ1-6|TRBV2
CASRETQNNSPLHF
TGTGCCAGCAGAGAGACACAGAATAATTCACCCCTCCACTTT
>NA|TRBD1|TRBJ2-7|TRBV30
CAWIPQGARYEQYF
TGTGCCTGGATCCCTCAGGGGGCGCGATACGAGCAGTACTTC
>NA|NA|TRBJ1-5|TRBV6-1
CASSETTTSNQPQHF
TGTGCCAGCAGTGAGACGACTACGAGCAATCAGCCCCAGCATTTT
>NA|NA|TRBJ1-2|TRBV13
CASGGWVERGNYGYTF
TGTGCCAGCGGAGGTTGGGTGGAAAGAGGGAACTATGGCTACACCTTC
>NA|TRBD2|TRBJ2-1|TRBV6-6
CASSPTPVLAGHNEQFF
TGTGCCAGCAGTCCGACTCCGGTACTAGCGGGGCACAATGAGCAGTTCTTC
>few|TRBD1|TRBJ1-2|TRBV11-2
CASSSGQGNYGYTF
TGTGCCAGCAGCTCCGGACAGGGAAACTATGGCTACACCTTC
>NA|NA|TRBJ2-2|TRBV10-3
CAITGGGNTGELFF
TGTGCCATCACGGGTGGGGGCAACACCGGGGAGCTGTTTTTT
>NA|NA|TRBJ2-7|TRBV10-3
CAIGETYYEQYF
TGTGCCATCGGGGAGACCTACTACGAGCAGTACTTC
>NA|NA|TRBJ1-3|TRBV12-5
CASGLKLSGNTIYF
TGTGCTAGTGGTTTGAAACTATCTGGAAACACCATATATTTT
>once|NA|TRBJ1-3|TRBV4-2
CASSVNGNFGTGNTIYF
TGTGCCAGCAGCGTAAACGGAAATTTCGGGACTGGAAACACCATATATTTT
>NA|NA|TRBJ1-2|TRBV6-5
CASSSNPGDDYGYTF
TGTGCCAGCAGTTCCAACCCAGGGGACGACTATGGCTACACCTTC